This T cell receptor (beta chain) was recorded in a study of cytomegalovirus exposure and HLA in healthy donors. This table comes from immunoSEQ multiplex PCR, and its TCRdb copy is limited to in-frame clones, with some not included. The data show about 140,000 clones, 80% to 90% seen once. Separate from the approximately 670-subject first cohort was the 120-subject validation cohort, to which the donors belonged. CDR3 size: 17 residues. The germline V gene encodes CDR1 SGHRS and CDR2 YFSETQ. V lost 0 bases and J 4 bases, leaving 20 bases between the germline ends. A note on this clone: No antigen is known for it.

Whole-study findings and limits: First-cohort TCR clusters tended to co-occur in the 130 or so validation repertoires, a later analysis found. Per published reports, the classifier diagnosed cytomegalovirus status with high specificity and sensitivity. A list of roughly 180 TCR beta chains associated with cytomegalovirus was given.

This TCR came from a woman aged 18-35 years in good health and CMV-seropositive. V usage is TRBV5-1 and J usage is TRBJ2-7; the D gene is possibly TRBD1 (6 bases). The sequencing input was PBMCs. The CDR3 here is CASSLGVRGRRIYEQYF. The CDR3 DNA reads as TGCGCCAGCAGCTTGGGTGTTAGGGGGAGAAGGATATACGAGCAGTACTTC.